This T cell receptor (beta chain) was identified during a study of T cell responses to AZD1222 COVID-19 vaccine. The repertoire was sequenced with immunoSEQ multiplex PCR; TCRdb's copy has only in-frame clones and lacks some. The sample has some 200,000 clones; approximately 94% are singletons. Germline loops: CDR1 MNHEY, CDR2 SVGEGT. The CDR3 sequence is 15 residues long. J gave up 6 bases and V 5 bases, and 9 bases lay outside the gene matches. This TCR was sampled from an adult who received the MenACWY meningococcal vaccine as a control. The sample in question was peripheral blood, obtained 28 days after the second dose of the MenACWY control vaccine. This chain uses TRBV6-2 or TRBV6-3 with TRBJ2-1; 8 positions match TRBD2. CDR3 in DNA: TGTGCCAGCAGTCTCCATGGGACTAGTTCCAATGAGCAGTTCTTC. Its protein product is CASSLHGTSSNEQFF.